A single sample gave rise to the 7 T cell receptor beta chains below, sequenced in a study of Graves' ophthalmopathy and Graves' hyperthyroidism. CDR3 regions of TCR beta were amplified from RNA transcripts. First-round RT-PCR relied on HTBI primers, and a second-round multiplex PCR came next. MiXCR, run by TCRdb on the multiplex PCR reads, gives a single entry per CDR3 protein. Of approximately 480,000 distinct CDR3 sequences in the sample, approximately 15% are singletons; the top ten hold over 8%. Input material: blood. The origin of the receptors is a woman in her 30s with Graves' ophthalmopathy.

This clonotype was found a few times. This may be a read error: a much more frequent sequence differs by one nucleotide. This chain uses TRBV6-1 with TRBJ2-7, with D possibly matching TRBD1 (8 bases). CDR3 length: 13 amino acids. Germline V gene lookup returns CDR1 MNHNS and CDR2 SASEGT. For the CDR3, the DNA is TGTGCCAGCGGACAGGGAGGGACTTACGAGCCGTACTTC. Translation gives CASGQGGTYEPYF.

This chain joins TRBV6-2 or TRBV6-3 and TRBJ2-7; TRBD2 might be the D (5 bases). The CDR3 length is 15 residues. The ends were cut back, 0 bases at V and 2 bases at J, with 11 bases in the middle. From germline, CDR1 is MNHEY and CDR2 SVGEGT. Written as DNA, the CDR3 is TGTGCCAGCAGTTACTCGCAAAGCGGTCCCTACGAGCAGTACTTC. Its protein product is CASSYSQSGPYEQYF.

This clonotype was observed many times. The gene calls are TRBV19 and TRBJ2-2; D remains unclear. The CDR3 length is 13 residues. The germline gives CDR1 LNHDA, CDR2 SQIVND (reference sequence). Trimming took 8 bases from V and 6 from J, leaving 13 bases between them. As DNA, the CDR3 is TGTGCCAGTGCGCTTCTCGGTTCCGGGGAGCTGTTTTTT. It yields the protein CASALLGSGELFF.

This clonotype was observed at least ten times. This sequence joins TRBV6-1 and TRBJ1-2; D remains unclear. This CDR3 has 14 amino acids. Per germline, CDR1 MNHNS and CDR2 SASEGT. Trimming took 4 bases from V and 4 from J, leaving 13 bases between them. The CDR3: CASSVFPVGYGYTF. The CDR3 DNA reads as TGTGCCAGCAGTGTCTTCCCGGTGGGCTATGGCTACACCTTC.

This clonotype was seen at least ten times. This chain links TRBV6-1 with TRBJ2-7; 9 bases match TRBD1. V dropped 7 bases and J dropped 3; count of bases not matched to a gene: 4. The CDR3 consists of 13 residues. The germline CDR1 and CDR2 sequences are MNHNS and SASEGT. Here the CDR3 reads CASTADRGYEQYF. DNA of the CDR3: TGTGCCAGCACCGCGGACAGGGGCTACGAGCAGTACTTC.

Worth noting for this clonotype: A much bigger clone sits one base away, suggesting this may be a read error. DNA of the CDR3: TGTGCCAGCAGTTTCGCAGGGGATAGCAATCAGCCCAAGCATTTT. This encodes CASSFAGDSNQPKHF. The rearrangement joins TRBV28 to TRBJ1-5, with D tentatively TRBD1 (6 bases). The CDR3 is made up of 15 amino acids. Germline assignment: CDR1 MDHEN and CDR2 SYDVKM.

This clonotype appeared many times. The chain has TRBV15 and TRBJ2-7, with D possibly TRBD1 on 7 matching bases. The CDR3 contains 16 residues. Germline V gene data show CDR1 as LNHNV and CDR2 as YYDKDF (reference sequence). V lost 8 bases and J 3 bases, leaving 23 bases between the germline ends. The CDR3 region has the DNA TGTGCCACCGGCTGTTGCGGGACAGCCACCCTCTACGAGCAGTACTTC. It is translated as CATGCCGTATLYEQYF.